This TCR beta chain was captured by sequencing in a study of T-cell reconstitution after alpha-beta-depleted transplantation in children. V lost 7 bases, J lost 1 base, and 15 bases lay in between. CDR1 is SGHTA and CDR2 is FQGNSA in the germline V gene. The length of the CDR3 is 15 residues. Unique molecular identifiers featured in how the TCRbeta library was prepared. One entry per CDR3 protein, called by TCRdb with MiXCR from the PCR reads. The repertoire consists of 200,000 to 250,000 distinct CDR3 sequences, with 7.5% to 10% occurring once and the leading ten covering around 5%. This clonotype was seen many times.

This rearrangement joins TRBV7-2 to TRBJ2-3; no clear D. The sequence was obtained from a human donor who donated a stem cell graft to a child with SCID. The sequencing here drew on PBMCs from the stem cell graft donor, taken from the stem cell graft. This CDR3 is CASNRAAPGTDTQYF. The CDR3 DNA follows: TGTGCCAGCAATCGCGCGGCCCCAGGCACAGATACGCAGTATTTT.